Following are 18 T cell receptor beta chains from one sample sequenced in a study of blood T cell repertoires in COVID-19. Assay used: immunoSEQ multiplex PCR; TCRdb lists only in-frame clones, some missing. The sample records 160,000 or so clones, under 95% being singletons. The sample taken for sequencing was peripheral blood. These receptors all stem from a man in his late teens or twenties with acute or convalescent COVID-19.

This sequence joins TRBV19 and TRBJ2-1, with TRBD1 identical over 10 bases. V lost 3 bases, J lost 4 bases, and 0 bases stayed unmatched. Per the germline V gene, CDR1 is LNHDA and CDR2 is SQIVND (reference sequence). The CDR3 has 14 residues. CDR3 in amino acids: CASSMGQGYNEQFF. The CDR3 bases are TGTGCCAGTAGTATGGGACAGGGGTACAATGAGCAGTTCTTC.

V is TRBV30 and J is TRBJ1-2, with 8 positions matching TRBD1. The germline V gene encodes CDR1 GTSNPN and CDR2 SVGIG (reference sequence). V lost 2 bases, J lost 4 bases, and 6 bases stayed unmatched. The CDR3 runs 14 residues. The CDR3 sequence: CAWSPPGQAYGYTF. The CDR3 DNA is TGTGCCTGGAGTCCCCCGGGACAGGCCTATGGCTACACCTTC. The full variable domain, its missing parts supplied by reference TRBV30 and TRBJ1-2, is SQTIHQWPATLVQPVGSPLSLECTVEGTSNPNLYWYRQAAGRGLQLLFYSVGIGQISSEVPQNLSASRPQDRQFILSSKKLLLSDSGFYLCAWSPPGQAYGYTFGSGTRLTVV.

The chain combines TRBV11-3 with TRBJ2-5; D possibly corresponds to TRBD2 (5 bases). CDR1 and CDR2 (germline): SGHNT, YENEEA. V was shortened by 8 bases and J by 5 bases, with 15 bases between the two germline ends. The CDR3 loop spans 13 amino acids. CDR3 bases: TGTGCCAGCTCCTATCCGGGGAGTGAGACCCAGTACTTC. This translates into CASSYPGSETQYF. The variable domain in full, completed from reference TRBV11-3 and TRBJ2-5, reads EAGVVQSPRYKIIEKKQPVAFWCNPISGHNTLYWYLQNLGQGPELLIRYENEEAVDDSQLPKDRFSAERLKGVDSTLKIQPAELGDSAVYLCASSYPGSETQYFGPGTRLLVL.

This clone was seen only once. This chain connects TRBV30 to TRBJ1-3; D might be TRBD1 (6 bases). The CDR3 runs 17 residues. CDR1 is GTSNPN and CDR2 is SVGIG in the germline V gene (reference sequence). V shed 8 bases and J shed 1 base, with 24 bases lying between them. The CDR3 region is CARGGEFGQSSGNTIYF. CDR3 in DNA: TGTGCCAGAGGAGGAGAATTCGGACAGTCTTCTGGAAACACCATATATTTT.

The gene calls are TRBV18 and TRBJ1-3, with D perhaps TRBD1 (5 bases). This CDR3 comprises 16 residues. Deletions cut 2 bases from V and 4 bases from J, with 15 bases between. CDR1 KGHSH and CDR2 LQKENI come from the germline V gene. The CDR3 protein is CASSPLRGEFGNTIYF. Here the CDR3 DNA reads TGTGCCAGCTCACCATTGCGGGGGGAGTTCGGAAACACCATATATTTT.

This clone was recorded once. V and J are TRBV27 and TRBJ1-6; D unresolved. This CDR3 contains 15 residues. Per germline, CDR1 MNHEY and CDR2 SMNVEV (reference sequence). V lost 5 bases and J 3 bases, leaving 11 bases between the germline ends. CDR3 sequence: CASSIGVRYNSPLHF. The CDR3 coding sequence is TGTGCCAGCAGTATCGGGGTCCGCTATAATTCACCCCTCCACTTT.

V and J are TRBV5-1 and TRBJ2-5, with a weak D call TRBD1 (5 bases). CDR1 is SGHRS and CDR2 is YFSETQ in the germline V gene. The V and J ends lost 4 bases and 1 base respectively, with 11 bases between them. The CDR3 loop spans 14 amino acids. CDR3 sequence (DNA): TGCGCCAGCAGCAAAGACAGAACCCAAGAGACCCAGTACTTC. Its translation is CASSKDRTQETQYF.

The rearrangement links TRBV12-5 to TRBJ2-7, with TRBD1 matching 10 bases. The V and J ends lost 3 bases and 4 bases, in that order; junction bases with no gene match: 3. Germline V gives CDR1 LGHNT, CDR2 FRNRAP. There are 14 residues in the CDR3. The CDR3 region has the DNA TGTGCTAGTGGTTTCCGGGACAGGGGTTACGAGCAGTACTTC. It codes for CASGFRDRGYEQYF.

This clone was observed once. V usage is TRBV20-1 and J usage is TRBJ1-1; 8 bases agree with TRBD1. CDR1 and CDR2 from the germline V gene are DFQATT and SNEGSKA (reference sequence). Trimming took 3 bases from V and 5 from J; bases not matched to a gene: 14. The CDR3 sequence is 16 residues long. CDR3 DNA sequence: TGCAGTGCTAGTCTGTCAGGGGGCAGGTTGGAGACTGAAGCTTTCTTT. It encodes CSASLSGGRLETEAFF.

The rearrangement uses TRBV5-1 and TRBJ2-3; 8 bases agree with TRBD1. Germline V gene lookup returns CDR1 SGHRS and CDR2 YFSETQ. J gave up 1 base and V 5 bases, and 15 bases lay outside the gene matches. This CDR3 is 18 amino acids long. The CDR3 here is CASRFLTPGGAGTDTQYF. The CDR3 DNA reads TGCGCCAGCAGATTTTTAACCCCAGGGGGCGCGGGCACAGATACGCAGTATTTT.

The J gene is TRBJ1-2, the V gene TRBV27; 10 bases map to TRBD1. After removal of 5 bases from V and 0 bases from J, the junction contained 9 bases not matched to a gene. The CDR3 extends over 17 amino acids. Germline CDR1 and CDR2: MNHEY and SMNVEV (reference sequence). The chain's CDR3 is CASSPPGQGITNYGYTF. CDR3 nucleotides: TGTGCCAGCAGTCCTCCGGGACAGGGGATTACTAACTATGGCTACACCTTC.

In its sample, this clone was seen a few times. J is TRBJ2-1 and V is TRBV11-2; 14 nucleotides agree with TRBD2. Per germline, CDR1 SGHAT and CDR2 FQNNGV. CDR3 length equals 17 residues. V gave up 5 bases and J gave up 5 bases; unmatched junction bases: 8. The CDR3 region has the DNA TGTGCCAGCAGCATCAAGACTAGCGGGAGGGTTGACAATGAGCAGTTCTTC. Residues: CASSIKTSGRVDNEQFF.

This chain uses TRBV10-1 with TRBJ1-2; no firm D call. The germline CDR1 and CDR2 sequences are WNHNN and SYGVQD (reference sequence). The V gene lost 4 bases and the J gene lost 3 bases, with 12 bases spanning the gap. CDR3 size: 14 residues. As DNA, the CDR3 is TGCGCCAGCAGTGCCAGCCAAGGAGACTATGGCTACACCTTC. Protein product: CASSASQGDYGYTF.

In its sample, this clone was seen once. V gene TRBV6-5 combines with J gene TRBJ1-5, with D perhaps TRBD1 (6 bases). The V end was cut by 6 bases, the J end by 0 bases, with 12 bases between. Germline CDR1 reads MNHEY; CDR2 reads SVGAGI. The CDR3 has 15 amino acids. The CDR3 sequence is CASSPDRYSNQPQHF. In DNA form, the CDR3 reads TGTGCCAGCAGCCCCGACAGGTATAGCAATCAGCCCCAGCATTTT.

Here the CDR3 DNA reads TGTGCCTGGAGTGTAACACTCGGGGGGGATGGCTACACCTTC. This encodes CAWSVTLGGDGYTF. The genes are TRBV30 and TRBJ1-2; possible D gene TRBD1, 5 bases. Trimming left V 0 bases short and J 6 bases short, with 14 bases between. In germline, CDR1 is GTSNPN, CDR2 SVGIG (reference sequence). This CDR3 is 14 amino acids long.

The chain has TRBV6-2 or TRBV6-3 and TRBJ1-5; no clear D. Germline values: CDR1 MNHEY, CDR2 SVGEGT. The CDR3 is 16 residues long. Trimming shortened V by 2 bases and J by 0 bases, and 11 bases separated the two germline ends. CDR3 coding DNA: TGTGCCAGCAGTTACGCTATGGTTGATAGCAATCAGCCCCAGCATTTT. It encodes CASSYAMVDSNQPQHF.

This rearrangement joins TRBV27 to TRBJ2-7, with 8 positions matching TRBD2. Per the germline V gene, CDR1 is MNHEY and CDR2 is SMNVEV (reference sequence). The CDR3 is 13 amino acids. The ends lost 2 bases at V and 3 bases at J; junction bases unmatched: 0. In DNA form, the CDR3 reads TGTGCCAGCAGTTTACGGGGGGGCTACGAGCAGTACTTC. It encodes CASSLRGGYEQYF.

The chain carries TRBV18 and TRBJ1-1, with D unclear. This CDR3 has 16 residues. Germline V lookup: CDR1 KGHSH, CDR2 LQKENI. V lost 1 base and J lost 0, with 12 bases in between. CDR3 coding DNA: TGTGCCAGCTCACCACGAAGAGGGCTGATGAACACTGAAGCTTTCTTT. Residues: CASSPRRGLMNTEAFF.